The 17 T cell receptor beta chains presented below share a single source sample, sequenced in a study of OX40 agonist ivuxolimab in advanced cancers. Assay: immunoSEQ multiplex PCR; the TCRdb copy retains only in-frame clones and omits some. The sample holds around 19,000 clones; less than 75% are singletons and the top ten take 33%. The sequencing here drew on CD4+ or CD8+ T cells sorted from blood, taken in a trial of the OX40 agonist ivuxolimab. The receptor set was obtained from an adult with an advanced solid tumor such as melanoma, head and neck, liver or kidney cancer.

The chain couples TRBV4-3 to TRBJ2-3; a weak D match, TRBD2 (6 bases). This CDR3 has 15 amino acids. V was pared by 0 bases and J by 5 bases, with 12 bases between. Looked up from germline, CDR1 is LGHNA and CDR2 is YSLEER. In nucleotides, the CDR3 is TGCGCCAGCAGCCAAGAGGAGGAGGAGGGAGATACGCAGTATTTT. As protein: CASSQEEEEGDTQYF.

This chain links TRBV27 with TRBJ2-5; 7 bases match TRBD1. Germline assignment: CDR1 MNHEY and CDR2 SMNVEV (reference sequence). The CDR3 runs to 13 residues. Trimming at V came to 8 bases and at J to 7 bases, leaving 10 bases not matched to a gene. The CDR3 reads CASFTGAIGTQYF. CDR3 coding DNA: TGTGCCAGCTTCACAGGGGCCATCGGGACCCAGTACTTC.

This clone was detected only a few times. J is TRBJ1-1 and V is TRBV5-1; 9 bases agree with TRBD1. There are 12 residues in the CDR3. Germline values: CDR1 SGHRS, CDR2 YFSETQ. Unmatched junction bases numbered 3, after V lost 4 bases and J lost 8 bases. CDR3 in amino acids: CASSRTGDEAFF. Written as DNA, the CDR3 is TGCGCCAGCAGCCGGACAGGGGACGAAGCTTTCTTT.

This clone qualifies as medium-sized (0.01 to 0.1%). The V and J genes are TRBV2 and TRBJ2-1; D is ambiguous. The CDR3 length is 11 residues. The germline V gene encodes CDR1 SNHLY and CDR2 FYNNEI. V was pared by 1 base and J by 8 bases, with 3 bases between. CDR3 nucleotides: TGTGCCAGCAGTGAAGGGGATGAGCAGTTCTTC. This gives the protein CASSEGDEQFF.

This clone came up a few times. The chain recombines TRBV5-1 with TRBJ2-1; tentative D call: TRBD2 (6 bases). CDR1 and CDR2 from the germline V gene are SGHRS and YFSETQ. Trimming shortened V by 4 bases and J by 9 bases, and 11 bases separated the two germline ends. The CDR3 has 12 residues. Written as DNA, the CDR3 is TGCGCCAGCAGCGGGAACGGGGGTGAGCAGTTCTTC. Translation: CASSGNGGEQFF.

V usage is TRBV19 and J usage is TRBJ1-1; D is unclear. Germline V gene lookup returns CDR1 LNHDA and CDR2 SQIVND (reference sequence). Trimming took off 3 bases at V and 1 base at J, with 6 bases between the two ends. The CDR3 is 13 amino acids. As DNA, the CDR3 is TGTGCCAGTAGTATGGCGACGAACACTGAAGCTTTCTTT. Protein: CASSMATNTEAFF.

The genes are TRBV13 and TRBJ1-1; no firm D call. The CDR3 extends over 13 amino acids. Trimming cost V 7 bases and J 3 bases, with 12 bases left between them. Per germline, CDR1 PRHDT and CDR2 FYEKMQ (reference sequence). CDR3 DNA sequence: TGTGCCAGCAATTTCGGTCTGGACACTGAAGCTTTCTTT. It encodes CASNFGLDTEAFF.

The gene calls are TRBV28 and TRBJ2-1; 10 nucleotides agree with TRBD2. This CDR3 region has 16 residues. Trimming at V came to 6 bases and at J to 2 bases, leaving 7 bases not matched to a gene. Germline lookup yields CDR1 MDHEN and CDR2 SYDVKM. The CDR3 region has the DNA TGTGCCAGCAGGGCACTTAGCGGGGGGACCTACAATGAGCAGTTCTTC. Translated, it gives CASRALSGGTYNEQFF. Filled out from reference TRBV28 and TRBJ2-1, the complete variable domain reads DVKVTQSSRYLVKRTGEKVFLECVQDMDHENMFWYRQDPGLGLRLIYFSYDVKMKEKGDIPEGYSVSREKKERFSLILESASTNQTSMYLCASRALSGGTYNEQFFGPGTRLTVL.

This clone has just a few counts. The chain's CDR3 is CASSFQGLSYEQYF. The CDR3 coding sequence is TGTGCCAGCAGCTTCCAGGGTCTCTCCTACGAGCAGTACTTC. J is TRBJ2-7 and V is TRBV5-6; maybe TRBD1 (5 bases). This CDR3 is built from 14 residues. The germline CDR1 and CDR2 sequences are SGHDT and YYEEEE. Between the trimmed V and J ends, which lost 2 bases and 0 bases, there was a span of 9 bases.

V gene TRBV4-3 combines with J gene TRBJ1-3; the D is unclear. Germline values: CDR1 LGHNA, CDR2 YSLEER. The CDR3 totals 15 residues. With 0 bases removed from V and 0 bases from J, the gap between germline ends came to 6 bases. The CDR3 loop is CASSQEWDSGNTIYF. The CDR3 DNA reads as TGCGCCAGCAGCCAAGAGTGGGACTCTGGAAACACCATATATTTT.

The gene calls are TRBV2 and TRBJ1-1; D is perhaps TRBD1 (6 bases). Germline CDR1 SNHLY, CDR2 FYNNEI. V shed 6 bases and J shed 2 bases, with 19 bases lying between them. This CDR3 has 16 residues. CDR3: CASSLGPQGGNTEAFF. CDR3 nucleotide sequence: TGTGCCAGCAGCCTCGGTCCGCAAGGGGGTAACACTGAAGCTTTCTTT.

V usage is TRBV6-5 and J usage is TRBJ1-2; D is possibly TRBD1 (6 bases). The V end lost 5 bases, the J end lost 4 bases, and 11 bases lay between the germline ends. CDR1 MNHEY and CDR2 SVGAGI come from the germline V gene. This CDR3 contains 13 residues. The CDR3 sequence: CASSPTGFYGYTF. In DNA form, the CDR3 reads TGTGCCAGCAGTCCAACAGGGTTCTATGGCTACACCTTC.

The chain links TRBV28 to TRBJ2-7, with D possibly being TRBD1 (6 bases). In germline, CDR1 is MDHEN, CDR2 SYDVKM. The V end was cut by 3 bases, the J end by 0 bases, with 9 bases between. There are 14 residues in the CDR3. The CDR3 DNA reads TGTGCCAGCAGTTTCGGGACATTCTCCTACGAGCAGTACTTC. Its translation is CASSFGTFSYEQYF.

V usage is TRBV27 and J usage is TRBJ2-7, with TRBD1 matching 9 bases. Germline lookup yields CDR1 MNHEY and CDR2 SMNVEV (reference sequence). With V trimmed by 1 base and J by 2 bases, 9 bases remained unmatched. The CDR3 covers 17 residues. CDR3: CASSLFPLGTGPYEQYF. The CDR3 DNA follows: TGTGCCAGCAGTTTATTCCCTCTGGGGACAGGGCCCTACGAGCAGTACTTC.

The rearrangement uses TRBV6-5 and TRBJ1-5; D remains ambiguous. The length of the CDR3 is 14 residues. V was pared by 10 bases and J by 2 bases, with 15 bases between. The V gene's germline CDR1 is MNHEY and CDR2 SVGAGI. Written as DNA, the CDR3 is TGTGCCACCCAGGTTCTCGGCGGCAATCAGCCCCAGCATTTT. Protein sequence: CATQVLGGNQPQHF.

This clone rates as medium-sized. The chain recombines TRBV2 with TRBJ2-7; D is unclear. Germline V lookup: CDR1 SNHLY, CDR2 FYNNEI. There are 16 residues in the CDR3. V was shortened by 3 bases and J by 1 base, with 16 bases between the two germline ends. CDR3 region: CASSEESYSSSYEQYF. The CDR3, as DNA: TGTGCCAGCAGTGAGGAGTCCTACAGTTCTTCCTACGAGCAGTACTTC.

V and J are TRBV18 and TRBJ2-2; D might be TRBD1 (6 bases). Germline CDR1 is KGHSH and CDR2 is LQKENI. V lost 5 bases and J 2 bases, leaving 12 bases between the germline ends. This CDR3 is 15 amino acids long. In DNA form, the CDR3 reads TGTGCCAGCTCAACCGGGACACCCAACACCGGGGAGCTGTTTTTT. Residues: CASSTGTPNTGELFF. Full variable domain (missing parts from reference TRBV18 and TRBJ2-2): NAGVMQNPRHLVRRRGQEARLRCSPMKGHSHVYWYRQLPEEGLKFMVYLQKENIIDESGMPKERFSAEFPKEGPSILRIQQVVRGDSAAYFCASSTGTPNTGELFFGEGSRLTVL.